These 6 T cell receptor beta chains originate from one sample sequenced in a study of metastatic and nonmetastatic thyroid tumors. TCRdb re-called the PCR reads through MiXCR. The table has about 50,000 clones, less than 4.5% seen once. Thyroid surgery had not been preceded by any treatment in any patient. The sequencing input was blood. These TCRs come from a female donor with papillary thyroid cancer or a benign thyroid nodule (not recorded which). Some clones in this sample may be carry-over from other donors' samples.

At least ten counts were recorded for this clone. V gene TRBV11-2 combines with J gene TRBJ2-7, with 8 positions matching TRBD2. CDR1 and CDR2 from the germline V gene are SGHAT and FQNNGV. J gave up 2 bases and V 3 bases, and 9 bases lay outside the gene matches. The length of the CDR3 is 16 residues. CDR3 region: CASSFTIAGTTYEQYF. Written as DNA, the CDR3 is TGTGCCAGCAGCTTCACCATAGCGGGAACTACCTACGAGCAGTACTTC.

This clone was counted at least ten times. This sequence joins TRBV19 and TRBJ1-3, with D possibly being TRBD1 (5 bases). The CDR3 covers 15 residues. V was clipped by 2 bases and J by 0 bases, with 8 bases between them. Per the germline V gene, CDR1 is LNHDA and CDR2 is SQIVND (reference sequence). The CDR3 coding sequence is TGTGCCAGTAGTATAATGGGGGTCTCTGGAAACACCATATATTTT. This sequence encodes CASSIMGVSGNTIYF.

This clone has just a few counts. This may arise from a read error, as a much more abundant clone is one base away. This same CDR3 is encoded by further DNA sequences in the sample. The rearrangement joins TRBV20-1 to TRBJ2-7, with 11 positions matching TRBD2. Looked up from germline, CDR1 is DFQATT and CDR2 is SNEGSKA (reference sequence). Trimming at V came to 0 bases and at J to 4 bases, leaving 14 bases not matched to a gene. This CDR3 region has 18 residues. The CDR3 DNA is TGCAGTGCTAGAGATCGTGGGACTAGCGGTAGACTTGGGTACGAGCAGTACTTC. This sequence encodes CSARDRGTSGRLGYEQYF.

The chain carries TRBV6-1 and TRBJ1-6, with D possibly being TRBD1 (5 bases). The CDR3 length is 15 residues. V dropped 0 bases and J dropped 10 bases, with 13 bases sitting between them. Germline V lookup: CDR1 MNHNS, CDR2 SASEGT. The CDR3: CASSEADSPGSPLHF. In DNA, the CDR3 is TGTGCCAGCAGTGAAGCCGACAGCCCTGGGTCACCCCTCCACTTT.

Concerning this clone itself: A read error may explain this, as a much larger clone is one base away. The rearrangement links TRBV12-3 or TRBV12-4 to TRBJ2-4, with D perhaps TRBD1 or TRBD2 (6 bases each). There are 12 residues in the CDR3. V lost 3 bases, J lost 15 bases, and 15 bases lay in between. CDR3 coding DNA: TGTGCCAGCAGTTTGGAGGGGGTGATGCGGTACTTC. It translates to CASSLEGVMRYF.

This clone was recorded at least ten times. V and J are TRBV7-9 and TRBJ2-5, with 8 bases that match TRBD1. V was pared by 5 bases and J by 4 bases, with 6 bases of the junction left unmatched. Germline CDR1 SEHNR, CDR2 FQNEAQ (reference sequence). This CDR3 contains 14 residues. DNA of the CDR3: TGTGCCAGCAGCATACGACAGGGGCGAGAGACCCAGTACTTC. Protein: CASSIRQGRETQYF.